The sequence of this T cell receptor (beta chain) was determined in a study of blood T cell repertoires in COVID-19. Across the whole study: Acute and convalescent COVID-19 specimens originated in the United States, Italy and Spain. PBMCs, B-cell-depleted T cells, or T cells provided the cDNA or gDNA that made up the material.

CDR1 is MNHEY, CDR2 SVGAGI, per germline. V was shortened by 8 bases and J by 4 bases, with 15 bases between the two germline ends. This CDR3 contains 13 residues. This clone was picked up one time. Under the authors' procedure: By means of reference gene primer amplification, nucleated cell counts were estimated. Assay: immunoSEQ multiplex PCR; the TCRdb copy retains only in-frame clones and omits some. The V and J calls and clone size were taken over from that table, and D and trimming were inferred from the DNA. The sample consists of 65,000 to 90,000 clones, under 95% of them appearing once. The rearrangement joins TRBV6-5 to TRBJ2-7; possible D gene TRBD2, 6 bases. The specimen was peripheral blood. The sequence derives from a human donor in a cohort sampled during active COVID-19. As DNA, the CDR3 is TGTGCCAGCCGGGACGGGGGTGAGTACGAGCAGTACTTC. It translates to CASRDGGEYEQYF.